The sequence of this T cell receptor beta chain was determined in a study of cytomegalovirus exposure and HLA in healthy donors. Findings and caveats of the study: In an earlier analysis, about 87% or about 30%: the productive usage of most TCR beta V segments.

The CDR3 runs to 15 residues. Deletions cut 2 bases from V and 4 bases from J, with 14 bases between. Germline V gene sequence: CDR1 MGHDK, CDR2 SYGVNS. Use of 60 Vbeta and 13 Jbeta primers characterized the PCR. Only in-frame clones appear in the TCRdb table, and some are missing; sequencing was by immunoSEQ multiplex PCR. The table includes roughly 290,000 clones, around 90% detected once. Note on this clone: What it recognizes is unknown.

The J gene is TRBJ1-1, the V gene TRBV25-1; D is possibly TRBD1 (5 bases). The clonotype comes from a woman aged 18-35 years in good health and CMV-seronegative. Sequences were obtained from PBMCs. CDR3 sequence: CASSEVLGGGTEAFF. The CDR3 nucleotides read TGTGCCAGCAGTGAAGTTCTAGGCGGGGGCACTGAAGCTTTCTTT.